This is a list of T cell receptor beta chains from one sample in a study of blood T cell repertoires in COVID-19. Using immunoSEQ multiplex PCR, the repertoire was profiled, and TCRdb retains in-frame clones only, with some absent. The sample has around 260,000 clones, 80% to 90% seen once. The sequencing input was peripheral blood. Receptor source: a woman between 45 and 60 years old with acute or convalescent COVID-19. CDR3s include the opening cysteine and the closing phenylalanine or tryptophan. The D gene is left open where the match is weak. Some rows have no size entry. The others give once, few or many, or a class for an expanded clone.

d_call clone_size j_call v_call cdr3_nt cdr3_aa
NA once TRBJ1-2 TRBV27 TGTGCCAGCAGTTTATCGTACAGGGCGATCTATGGCTACACCTTC CASSLSYRAIYGYTF
NA NA TRBJ2-6 TRBV4-3 TGCGCCAGCAGCCAAGACGCTAGGTTTCGGTTCGCTGGGGCCAACGTCCTGACTTTC CASSQDARFRFAGANVLTF
NA NA TRBJ1-1 TRBV11-2 TGTGCCAGCAGCTTAGGTTCAGTGAACACTGAAGCTTTCTTT CASSLGSVNTEAFF
TRBD1 few TRBJ1-5 TRBV2 TGTGCCAGCTCCGTTTCCGGGACAGGGGGCACAAGCAATCAGCCCCAGCATTTT CASSVSGTGGTSNQPQHF
NA NA TRBJ1-3 TRBV10-3 TGTGCCACCCGGGGATGGACTGATCCATTCTACTCTGGAAACACCATATATTTT CATRGWTDPFYSGNTIYF
TRBD1 NA TRBJ1-1 TRBV18 TGTGCCAGCTCCTGGGGACAGGAGAACACTGAAGCTTTCTTT CASSWGQENTEAFF
NA few TRBJ1-6 TRBV24-1 TGTGCCACCAGTGTTAGTCCCGGTTCACCCCTCCACTTT CATSVSPGSPLHF
NA NA TRBJ1-3 TRBV28 TGTGCCAGCAGTGGCTCAAACTCTGGAAACACCATATATTTT CASSGSNSGNTIYF
TRBD1 NA TRBJ1-2 TRBV28 TGTGCCAGCAGTTTATCAGGGGGTGGTGGCTACACCTTC CASSLSGGGGYTF
NA NA TRBJ2-2 TRBV7-6 TGTGCCAGCAGCCCGTGGACAGTAACCGGGGAGCTGTTTTTT CASSPWTVTGELFF
TRBD2 NA TRBJ2-1 TRBV7-3 TGTGCCAGCAGCGCGGGGGAGTACGACAATGAGCAGTTCTTC CASSAGEYDNEQFF
TRBD2 once TRBJ2-4 TRBV3-1/TRBV3-2 TGTGCCAGCAGCCAAGTTACTAGCGGGAGCAAAAACATTCAGTACTTC CASSQVTSGSKNIQYF
NA NA TRBJ1-4 TRBV9 TGTGCCAGCAGCGTAGGTTCGGTTACTAATGAAAAACTGTTTTTT CASSVGSVTNEKLFF
NA NA TRBJ1-1 TRBV6-5 TGTGCCAGCAGGATGGACTCGAACACTGAAGCTTTCTTT CASRMDSNTEAFF
NA NA TRBJ1-1 TRBV2 TGTGCCAGCAGCGCGCGGTTGGGTGGTCGCACTGAAGCTTTCTTT CASSARLGGRTEAFF
NA few TRBJ2-7 TRBV5-1 TGCGCCAGCAGCCGGGACACCTCCTACGAGCAGTACTTC CASSRDTSYEQYF
NA NA TRBJ1-2 TRBV5-1 TGCGCCAGCAGCTTGGGACAGCTCTATGGCTACACCTTC CASSLGQLYGYTF
NA NA TRBJ1-5 TRBV19 TGTGCCAGTAGTATTAGCGGGGTGGGACAGCCCCAGCATTTT CASSISGVGQPQHF
TRBD1 NA TRBJ1-1 TRBV29-1 TGCAGCGTCGATGACAGGGGGGACACTGAAGCTTTCTTT CSVDDRGDTEAFF
TRBD2 NA TRBJ2-5 TRBV27 TGTGCCAGCAGTTTAAGCAGGGAGCAACTAGCGGCGGGAGGCCAAGAGACCCAGTACTTC CASSLSREQLAAGGQETQYF
NA NA TRBJ1-1 TRBV10-3 TGTGCCACCTCCTATTTCACTGAAGCTTTCTTT CATSYFTEAFF
NA NA TRBJ2-7 TRBV2 TGTGCCAGCAGAAAGGAGACCTACGAGCAGTACTTC CASRKETYEQYF
NA NA TRBJ1-1 TRBV5-1 TGCGCCAGCAGCTCCACAGGGAACACTGAAGCTTTCTTT CASSSTGNTEAFF
NA once TRBJ2-3 TRBV7-3 TGTGCCAGCAGCTTATTACCGGGGAGCACAGATACGCAGTATTTT CASSLLPGSTDTQYF
NA NA TRBJ2-2 TRBV18 TGTGCCAGCTCACCACCGGGGAGAACTAACACCGGGGAGCTGTTTTTT CASSPPGRTNTGELFF
TRBD2 once TRBJ2-7 TRBV6-6 TGTGCCAGCAGCACCTATAGCGGGAATCAGTACGAGCAGTACTTC CASSTYSGNQYEQYF
NA few TRBJ1-1 TRBV29-1 TGCAGCGTTGTCCGCAGGGTGTCACAGGCGGTGAACACTGAAGCTTTCTTT CSVVRRVSQAVNTEAFF
TRBD1 NA TRBJ1-5 TRBV2 TGTGCCAGCAGCGCGGACAGGGGAAGCAATCAGCCCCAGCATTTT CASSADRGSNQPQHF
TRBD2 NA TRBJ2-1 TRBV6-5 TGTGCCAGCAGTTACTCCGGGACTAGCGGCTACAATGAGCAGTTCTTC CASSYSGTSGYNEQFF
NA NA TRBJ1-5 TRBV6-5 TGTGCCAGCAGCCCCTACCAGGGGCGTCAGCCCCAGCATTTT CASSPYQGRQPQHF
NA NA TRBJ1-1 TRBV12-3/TRBV12-4 TGTGCCAGCAGTTTAGAGGGGGTCACTGAAGCTTTCTTT CASSLEGVTEAFF
TRBD2 NA TRBJ2-3 TRBV7-3 TGTGCCAGCAGCACTCAAGCGGGAGTAGATACGCAGTATTTT CASSTQAGVDTQYF
NA NA TRBJ1-2 TRBV11-2 TGTGCCAGCAGCTCCCTTATGGGCCAGCACTATGGCTACACCTTC CASSSLMGQHYGYTF
NA NA TRBJ1-6 TRBV28 TGTGCCAGCAGTCCACCAGGAAATAATTCACCCCTCCACTTT CASSPPGNNSPLHF
TRBD2 NA TRBJ2-3 TRBV15 TGTGCCACCAGCGGAGAACTAGCGGATAGCACAGATACGCAGTATTTT CATSGELADSTDTQYF
TRBD2 few TRBJ2-3 TRBV24-1 TGTGCCACCAGTGATTGGACTAGCGGCACAGATACGCAGTATTTT CATSDWTSGTDTQYF
TRBD1 few TRBJ1-6 TRBV30 TGTGCCTGGAGTGAAGAGACAGGGCGTGGTTCACCCCTCCACTTT CAWSEETGRGSPLHF
NA NA TRBJ1-6 TRBV10-2 TGCGCCAGCAGTGAAATAGGGGGAGGGTCACCCCTCCACTTT CASSEIGGGSPLHF
NA once TRBJ2-3 TRBV6-5 TGTGCCAGCAGCCTGCGAGGGCGCACAGATACGCAGTATTTT CASSLRGRTDTQYF
NA NA TRBJ1-4 TRBV19 TGTGCCAGTAGTACCGGAAGGGGCCGGTTTAATGAAAAACTGTTTTTT CASSTGRGRFNEKLFF
TRBD1 NA TRBJ2-7 TRBV28 TGTGCCAGCAGCCTACTGGACAGGGCGGCGGGGGAGCAGTACTTC CASSLLDRAAGEQYF
TRBD2 NA TRBJ2-7 TRBV27 TGTGCCAGCAGTTTTTCCGTTGGACTAGCGGTATACGAGCAGTACTTC CASSFSVGLAVYEQYF
NA once TRBJ1-2 TRBV18 TGTGCCAGCTCACCAGCGGGCTATGGCTACACCTTC CASSPAGYGYTF
NA NA TRBJ2-7 TRBV27 TGTGCCAGCAGTTCGAGCGACAGATCCTACGAGCAGTACTTC CASSSSDRSYEQYF
TRBD2 NA TRBJ2-1 TRBV6-5 TGTGCCAGCAGTTCCGAACTAGCGGGAGGATCTAATGAGCAGTTCTTC CASSSELAGGSNEQFF
TRBD1 NA TRBJ1-5 TRBV5-4 TGTGCCAGCAGCTGGCAGGGGGCTGGCAATCAGCCCCAGCATTTT CASSWQGAGNQPQHF
NA NA TRBJ1-1 TRBV3-1/TRBV3-2 TGTGCCAGCAGCCAGGCCGGGTCCGGCACTGAAGCTTTCTTT CASSQAGSGTEAFF
TRBD1 NA TRBJ1-6 TRBV5-1 TGCGCCAGCAGCCCAGGGACAGGGGGATCACCCCTCCACTTT CASSPGTGGSPLHF
NA NA TRBJ1-1 TRBV5-1 TGCGCCAGCAGGGCTAACAGGGACCCTGAAGCTTTCTTT CASRANRDPEAFF
NA few TRBJ2-7 TRBV10-3 TGTGCCATCAGTGAGCGTCCAGCGTCCACCTACGAGCAGTACTTC CAISERPASTYEQYF
NA NA TRBJ2-2 TRBV6-5 TGTGCCAGCAGCCGCCGACAGAACACCGGGGAGCTGTTTTTT CASSRRQNTGELFF
TRBD2 NA TRBJ2-5 TRBV7-2 TGTGCCAGCAGCCTCCGGGGGGGGACCCAAGAGACCCAGTACTTC CASSLRGGTQETQYF
TRBD2 NA TRBJ2-5 TRBV19 TGTGCCAGTAGTTCAAACGGGAGGGGAGAGACCCAGTACTTC CASSSNGRGETQYF
TRBD2 NA TRBJ2-1 TRBV15 TGTGCCACCAGCACGAGGGACCGGGAGGGTGAGCAGTTCTTC CATSTRDREGEQFF
TRBD1 NA TRBJ1-4 TRBV28 TGTGCCAGCAAAACTGGGACAGGGGGGTACGAAAAACTGTTTTTT CASKTGTGGYEKLFF
NA NA TRBJ1-6 TRBV19 TGTGCCAGTAGTATAGAGTTATTCTCCTATAATTCACCCCTCCACTTT CASSIELFSYNSPLHF
TRBD1 NA TRBJ1-4 TRBV20-1 TGCAGTGCTAGTCTTTGGGACAGGGCGAATGAAAAACTGTTTTTT CSASLWDRANEKLFF